This T cell receptor (beta chain) was captured in a study of blood T cell repertoires in COVID-19. Study-wide background: The samples span acute and convalescent COVID-19 from the United States, Italy and Spain. PBMCs, B-cell-depleted T cells, or T cells were the source of the cDNA or gDNA that made up the material.

The length of the CDR3 is 12 residues. V shed 7 bases and J shed 2 bases, with 9 bases lying between them. The germline gives CDR1 SNHLY, CDR2 FYNNEI. Profiled with immunoSEQ multiplex PCR; TCRdb holds only in-frame clones, not every one. The sample holds 300,000 to 450,000 clones; around 87% are singletons and the top ten take about 3%. The rearrangement links TRBV2 to TRBJ2-7; no clear D gene. Input material: peripheral blood. The source of this sequence is a human donor in a cohort sampled during active COVID-19. CDR3 sequence reads: CASKRVTYEQYF. CDR3 nucleotide sequence: TGTGCCAGCAAAAGAGTGACCTACGAGCAGTACTTC.